Below are 23 T cell receptor beta chains sequenced from a single sample in a study of regulatory T cells in long-lasting Graves disease. HTBI primers from iRepertoire and Arm-PCR of CDR3 regions yielded the TCR beta libraries. TCRdb recomputed calls from the multiplex PCR reads with MiXCR, one row per CDR3 protein. The sample lists about 400,000 distinct CDR3 sequences, roughly 17% occurring once. Documented time point: newly diagnosed GD, antithyroid drugs for less than 3 months. Generation of the TCR library employed RNA extracted from PBMCs. This sample also appeared in a second study, on T cells in Graves' hyperthyroidism and ophthalmopathy.

Material: peripheral blood mononuclear cells (PBMCs), obtained at new diagnosis, from a patient treated with antithyroid drugs. The receptors here all came from a woman under 30 with Graves disease.

V is TRBV5-1 and J is TRBJ2-7; TRBD2 aligns across 11 bases. Germline-derived CDR1 and CDR2 are SGHRS and YFSETQ. Unmatched junction bases numbered 4, after V lost 4 bases and J lost 1 base. There are 15 residues in the CDR3. The CDR3 loop reads CASSGGLAGSYEQYF. The CDR3 nucleotides read TGCGCCAGCAGCGGAGGACTAGCGGGTTCCTACGAGCAGTACTTC.

This clonotype came up many times. The rearrangement links TRBV11-2 to TRBJ2-5; weak D call: TRBD2 (5 bases). The V end was cut by 3 bases, the J end by 2 bases, with 16 bases between. This CDR3 spans 16 amino acids. The V gene's germline CDR1 is SGHAT and CDR2 FQNNGV. In DNA, the CDR3 is TGTGCCAGCAGCTTTTCCGGGGAGACATTACAAGAGACCCAGTACTTC. Amino acids: CASSFSGETLQETQYF.

The chain employs TRBV6-2 or TRBV6-3 and TRBJ1-5; the D gene is possibly TRBD1 (5 bases). V lost 5 bases and J 5 bases, leaving 7 bases between the germline ends. The CDR3 length is 12 residues. Germline V gene data show CDR1 as MNHEY and CDR2 as SVGEGT. The CDR3 is CASSAGHQPQHF. The DNA for the CDR3 is TGTGCCAGCAGTGCGGGGCATCAGCCCCAGCATTTT.

This clonotype appeared a single time. The V and J genes are TRBV9 and TRBJ1-5; 8 positions match TRBD1. CDR3 size: 15 residues. Trimming removed 3 bases from V and 6 bases from J; junction bases left unmatched: 8. The germline V gene encodes CDR1 SGDLS and CDR2 YYNGEE. CDR3 DNA: TGTGCCAGCAGCGCAACAGGGGGTTCAGGTCAGCCCCAGCATTTT. Its translation is CASSATGGSGQPQHF.

This clonotype occurred a few times. The V call is TRBV2, the J call TRBJ1-5, with 8 positions matching TRBD1. Germline V gives CDR1 SNHLY, CDR2 FYNNEI. The CDR3 is made up of 14 amino acids. V shed 8 bases, J shed 3 bases, and the junction held 6 bases outside the gene matches. This chain's CDR3 is CASGDRLINQPQHF. CDR3 in DNA: TGTGCCAGCGGGGACAGGCTGATCAATCAGCCCCAGCATTTT.

V and J are TRBV30 and TRBJ2-5, with a tentative D call TRBD2 (6 bases). Germline loops: CDR1 GTSNPN, CDR2 SVGIG (reference sequence). V gave up 2 bases and J gave up 9 bases, with 22 bases separating them. The CDR3 loop spans 15 amino acids. This CDR3 is CAWSPHGVAREAQYF. The CDR3 DNA reads as TGTGCCTGGAGTCCCCATGGGGTGGCGAGGGAGGCCCAGTACTTC.

Many counts were recorded for this clonotype. The DNA for the CDR3 is TGCAGTGCTAGCGGGGACAGGGTGCATGATGGCTACACCTTC. Translated, it gives CSASGDRVHDGYTF. V and J are TRBV20-1 and TRBJ1-2; 9 nucleotides match TRBD1. The CDR3 contains 14 residues. J gave up 6 bases and V 3 bases, and 8 bases lay outside the gene matches. Germline V gives CDR1 DFQATT, CDR2 SNEGSKA (reference sequence).

This clonotype has ten or more counts. The J gene is TRBJ2-7, the V gene TRBV20-1; D might be TRBD1 (6 bases). V lost 0 bases and J lost 4, with 10 bases in between. This CDR3 contains 13 residues. The V gene's germline CDR1 is DFQATT and CDR2 SNEGSKA (reference sequence). The CDR3 region is CSARDNRDYEQYF. The CDR3 nucleotides read TGCAGTGCTAGAGATAACAGGGATTACGAGCAGTACTTC.

This chain joins TRBV7-9 and TRBJ2-3; maybe TRBD1 (5 bases). The germline V gene encodes CDR1 SEHNR and CDR2 FQNEAQ (reference sequence). The CDR3 runs to 14 residues. V was shortened by 5 bases and J by 2 bases, with 11 bases between the two germline ends. This CDR3 is CASSPRVSTDTQYF. DNA for the CDR3: TGTGCCAGCAGCCCCAGGGTCTCCACAGATACGCAGTATTTT.

The V call is TRBV5-1, the J call TRBJ2-1; D not certain. This CDR3 is 15 amino acids long. Looked up from germline, CDR1 is SGHRS and CDR2 is YFSETQ. V lost 2 bases and J 0 bases, leaving 9 bases between the germline ends. The CDR3 here is CASSFAGSSYNEQFF. CDR3 nucleotides: TGCGCCAGCAGCTTCGCCGGAAGCTCCTACAATGAGCAGTTCTTC.

The table lists this clonotype with a few counts. The CDR3 reads CASSPGDREANEKLFF. The CDR3 coding sequence is TGCGCCAGCAGCCCTGGCGACAGGGAGGCTAATGAAAAACTGTTTTTT. The V gene is TRBV5-1, the J gene TRBJ1-4; 7 positions agree with TRBD1. The ends lost 4 bases at V and 3 bases at J; junction bases unmatched: 9. The CDR3 contains 16 residues. The germline V gene encodes CDR1 SGHRS and CDR2 YFSETQ.

In its sample, this clonotype was seen many times. The chain links TRBV2 to TRBJ2-1; no clear D. Germline values: CDR1 SNHLY, CDR2 FYNNEI. There are 16 residues in the CDR3. V was pared by 0 bases and J by 7 bases, with 16 bases between. The CDR3: CASSEAGSRVGNEQFF. CDR3 sequence (DNA): TGTGCCAGCAGTGAAGCGGGGTCTAGGGTGGGGAATGAGCAGTTCTTC.

This clonotype was seen ten or more times. The rearrangement links TRBV10-3 to TRBJ2-5, with a possible D match to TRBD1 (6 bases). The V and J ends lost 10 bases and 4 bases respectively, with 16 bases between them. This CDR3 is built from 13 residues. Germline CDR1 reads ENHRY; CDR2 reads SYGVKD. This CDR3 is CATQRGLGETQYF. The CDR3 DNA reads TGTGCCACCCAAAGGGGGTTGGGAGAGACCCAGTACTTC.

The table lists this clonotype with many counts. This rearrangement joins TRBV3-1 to TRBJ1-2; D is ambiguous. The CDR3 is 15 residues long. The germline CDR1 and CDR2 sequences are LGHDT and YNNKEL (reference sequence). V dropped 4 bases and J dropped 5 bases, with 17 bases sitting between them. This CDR3 reads CASSPTWVGNYGYTF. CDR3 DNA: TGTGCCAGCAGCCCGACCTGGGTGGGCAATTATGGCTACACCTTC.

CDR3 sequence (DNA): TGTGCCAGTTGGGACAGAAGATTATATAATTCACCCCTCCACTTT. This sequence encodes CASWDRRLYNSPLHF. The chain uses TRBV10-3 and TRBJ1-6; 7 positions agree with TRBD1. The CDR3 loop spans 15 amino acids. The junction had 10 bases not matched to a gene; V was cut back by 10 bases and J by 4 bases. In germline, CDR1 is ENHRY, CDR2 SYGVKD.

This clonotype came up many times. This chain links TRBV20-1 with TRBJ2-5, with 13 bases identical to TRBD2. J was trimmed by 5 bases and V by 4 bases; bases with no gene match: 10. The CDR3 consists of 16 residues. Germline V gene sequence: CDR1 DFQATT, CDR2 SNEGSKA (reference sequence). The CDR3 nucleotides read TGCAGTGCTACCAGACTAGCGGGGGGCCAGGGGGAGACCCAGTACTTC. This encodes CSATRLAGGQGETQYF.

The chain uses TRBV25-1 and TRBJ2-3, with 9 bases identical to TRBD1. CDR1 is MGHDK, CDR2 SYGVNS, per germline. Trimming cost V 6 bases and J 2 bases; bases outside gene matches: 9. The CDR3 is 16 residues long. The CDR3 loop reads CASRDYRDRDTDTQYF. CDR3 DNA: TGTGCCAGCAGAGATTACCGGGACAGGGACACAGATACGCAGTATTTT.

This clonotype has more than one count but fewer than ten. The V gene is TRBV4-1, the J gene TRBJ1-5; D possibly corresponds to TRBD1 (5 bases). Germline CDR1 is MGHRA and CDR2 is YSYEKL. This CDR3 is 15 amino acids long. Trimming took off 4 bases at V and 4 bases at J, with 14 bases between the two ends. This chain's CDR3 is CASSPEGTENQPQHF. DNA for the CDR3: TGCGCCAGCAGCCCAGAAGGGACCGAAAATCAGCCCCAGCATTTT.

As concerns this clonotype: Given a much more abundant clone one base away, this may be a read error. This chain joins TRBV7-3 and TRBJ2-3; D uncertain. This CDR3 is built from 14 residues. Germline V gene data show CDR1 as SGHTA and CDR2 as FQGTGA. CDR3 amino acids: CASGLIAGTDTQYF. For the CDR3, the DNA is TGTGCCAGCGGCTTAATAGCAGGCACAGATACGCAGTATTTT.

In its sample, this clonotype was seen many times. The chain carries TRBV12-3 or TRBV12-4 and TRBJ1-1; TRBD1 is a possible D gene (5 bases). Between the trimmed V and J ends, which lost 5 bases and 5 bases, there was a span of 15 bases. CDR3 size: 14 residues. The CDR3, as DNA: TGTGCCAGCAGTGTAAGGGGAGGTGCGACTGAAGCTTTCTTT. Amino acids: CASSVRGGATEAFF.

A few counts support this clonotype. V usage is TRBV29-1 and J usage is TRBJ1-1; D is uncertain. With 2 bases removed from V and 1 base from J, the gap between germline ends came to 8 bases. This CDR3 contains 13 residues. Germline V gene lookup returns CDR1 SQVTM and CDR2 ANQGSEA. The CDR3: CSVERARNTEAFF. The CDR3 region has the DNA TGCAGCGTTGAAAGAGCGAGGAACACTGAAGCTTTCTTT.

This clonotype occurred many times. This chain connects TRBV5-1 to TRBJ2-5; 7 bases fit TRBD1. The J segment lost 4 bases and the V segment lost 4 bases, leaving 10 bases of the junction unmatched. CDR1 and CDR2 from the germline V gene are SGHRS and YFSETQ. This CDR3 comprises 15 residues. This CDR3 reads CASSLGDRVGETQYF. Written as DNA, the CDR3 is TGCGCCAGCAGCCTTGGAGACAGGGTGGGAGAGACCCAGTACTTC. Full variable domain (remainder filled in from reference TRBV5-1 and TRBJ2-5): KAGVTQTPRYLIKTRGQQVTLSCSPISGHRSVSWYQQTPGQGLQFLFEYFSETQRNKGNFPGRFSGRQFSNSRSEMNVSTLELGDSALYLCASSLGDRVGETQYFGPGTRLLVL.

Only a few counts were recorded for this clonotype. The V and J genes are TRBV4-2 and TRBJ2-2; TRBD2 matches at 7 bases. The CDR3 sequence is 17 residues long. Germline V lookup: CDR1 LGHNA, CDR2 YNFKEQ. V lost 0 bases and J lost 1; bases outside the gene matches: 5. CDR3 in DNA: TGTGCCAGCAGCCAAGAGTCTTCTAGCGGGAACACCGGGGAGCTGTTTTTT. It translates to CASSQESSSGNTGELFF.